This is a list of T cell receptor beta chains from one sample in a study of blood T cell repertoires in COVID-19. Method: immunoSEQ multiplex PCR; TCRdb's copy keeps in-frame clones and lacks some. In the table there are hundreds of thousands of clones, 75% to 90% of which are singletons. The source material was peripheral blood. These TCRs come from a woman in her twenties or thirties who had recovered from COVID-19. Each CDR3 is given without its conserved first and last residue. Only part of the rows carry a size: once, few, many, or a class if the clone is expanded.

CDR3 protein: ASGRGQGIEQF
J gene: TRBJ2-1
clone size: .
V gene: TRBV6-5

CDR3 protein: AWSVPHAGTLTEAF
J gene: TRBJ1-1
clone size: .
V gene: TRBV30

CDR3 protein: ASSFRGASGELF
J gene: TRBJ2-2
clone size: once
V gene: TRBV5-8

CDR3 protein: ASSLAGAGYT
J gene: TRBJ1-2
clone size: once
V gene: TRBV7-6

CDR3 protein: ASSVDWAGGEDTQY
J gene: TRBJ2-3
clone size: .
V gene: TRBV9

CDR3 protein: ASSSGLTSGNTIY
J gene: TRBJ1-3
clone size: .
V gene: TRBV6-5

CDR3 protein: ASSLRGRGNTIY
J gene: TRBJ1-3
clone size: few
V gene: TRBV7-8

CDR3 protein: ASSFVPAGVYNEQF
J gene: TRBJ2-1
clone size: .
V gene: TRBV5-8

CDR3 protein: ASSYQQGPQF
J gene: TRBJ2-1
clone size: .
V gene: TRBV7-3

CDR3 protein: ASSPTGPARGEQY
J gene: TRBJ2-7
clone size: .
V gene: TRBV5-1

CDR3 protein: AGIGLAGGRETQY
J gene: TRBJ2-5
clone size: .
V gene: TRBV2

CDR3 protein: ASSQLTAGRDGYT
J gene: TRBJ1-2
clone size: .
V gene: TRBV4-1

CDR3 protein: ASSLAGGAADTQY
J gene: TRBJ2-3
clone size: .
V gene: TRBV5-4

CDR3 protein: ASSLGLPETQY
J gene: TRBJ2-5
clone size: .
V gene: TRBV27

CDR3 protein: ASRDNLGNTIY
J gene: TRBJ1-3
clone size: .
V gene: TRBV27

CDR3 protein: ASSQEAGGLYNEQF
J gene: TRBJ2-1
clone size: .
V gene: TRBV3-1/TRBV3-2

CDR3 protein: ASQDWDTGELF
J gene: TRBJ2-2
clone size: few
V gene: TRBV19

CDR3 protein: ASRNQGIYGYT
J gene: TRBJ1-2
clone size: .
V gene: TRBV6-5

CDR3 protein: ASSLAWTGPNQPQH
J gene: TRBJ1-5
clone size: .
V gene: TRBV27

CDR3 protein: ASSSTGDSYNEQF
J gene: TRBJ2-1
clone size: .
V gene: TRBV5-1

CDR3 protein: ASSFRGLGGKLF
J gene: TRBJ1-4
clone size: .
V gene: TRBV28

CDR3 protein: ASSTSSGSTDTQY
J gene: TRBJ2-3
clone size: .
V gene: TRBV19

CDR3 protein: ASSPPPLGMVHEQY
J gene: TRBJ2-7
clone size: few
V gene: TRBV7-2

CDR3 protein: ASSQTVVADTQY
J gene: TRBJ2-3
clone size: .
V gene: TRBV5-4

CDR3 protein: ASSLGGGASETQY
J gene: TRBJ2-5
clone size: .
V gene: TRBV7-2

CDR3 protein: ATSDLRDSTDTQY
J gene: TRBJ2-3
clone size: .
V gene: TRBV24-1

CDR3 protein: ASSPQGRGGYT
J gene: TRBJ1-2
clone size: .
V gene: TRBV7-3

CDR3 protein: ASSFITKQGAEQY
J gene: TRBJ2-7
clone size: .
V gene: TRBV11-3

CDR3 protein: ASSLALGAEAF
J gene: TRBJ1-1
clone size: few
V gene: TRBV11-2

CDR3 protein: ASSFNSGREKNIQY
J gene: TRBJ2-4
clone size: .
V gene: TRBV28

CDR3 protein: ASSHQGGRDTEAF
J gene: TRBJ1-1
clone size: .
V gene: TRBV4-1

CDR3 protein: ASSEKFSAEQY
J gene: TRBJ2-7
clone size: .
V gene: TRBV10-1

CDR3 protein: ASSLLPGQNYGYT
J gene: TRBJ1-2
clone size: once
V gene: TRBV5-1

CDR3 protein: ASSDGTGETEAF
J gene: TRBJ1-1
clone size: .
V gene: TRBV25-1

CDR3 protein: ASSRGDRVQETQY
J gene: TRBJ2-5
clone size: .
V gene: TRBV5-4

CDR3 protein: ASSLDIGNSPLH
J gene: TRBJ1-6
clone size: .
V gene: TRBV11-2

CDR3 protein: ASSYRQAGDTQY
J gene: TRBJ2-3
clone size: .
V gene: TRBV5-1

CDR3 protein: ASSLTGNGNQPQH
J gene: TRBJ1-5
clone size: .
V gene: TRBV5-1

CDR3 protein: ASSLVPGTGDQPQH
J gene: TRBJ1-5
clone size: .
V gene: TRBV5-1

CDR3 protein: AISGSGGNSPLH
J gene: TRBJ1-6
clone size: few
V gene: TRBV10-3

CDR3 protein: ASRGDRRATEAF
J gene: TRBJ1-1
clone size: .
V gene: TRBV7-2

CDR3 protein: ASSPGTRGETQY
J gene: TRBJ2-5
clone size: .
V gene: TRBV5-1

CDR3 protein: ASSGPRTSGLNEQF
J gene: TRBJ2-1
clone size: .
V gene: TRBV9

CDR3 protein: ASSLDYQGPYEQY
J gene: TRBJ2-7
clone size: .
V gene: TRBV5-4

CDR3 protein: ASSSTGASTGELF
J gene: TRBJ2-2
clone size: once
V gene: TRBV7-9

CDR3 protein: ASSPTGNGYSEAF
J gene: TRBJ1-1
clone size: .
V gene: TRBV6-2/TRBV6-3

CDR3 protein: ASSYGGGYGYT
J gene: TRBJ1-2
clone size: .
V gene: TRBV6-5

CDR3 protein: ASSHGQGNQPQH
J gene: TRBJ1-5
clone size: .
V gene: TRBV2

CDR3 protein: ASSPPAGISGANVLT
J gene: TRBJ2-6
clone size: once
V gene: TRBV28

CDR3 protein: ASSLGLAGADTQY
J gene: TRBJ2-3
clone size: .
V gene: TRBV2

CDR3 protein: ASSVAMQGALF
J gene: TRBJ1-4
clone size: few
V gene: TRBV9

CDR3 protein: ASIAGSNQPQH
J gene: TRBJ1-5
clone size: once
V gene: TRBV6-5

CDR3 protein: ASSFLGANTEAF
J gene: TRBJ1-1
clone size: .
V gene: TRBV28

CDR3 protein: ASSVGGTLYNEQF
J gene: TRBJ2-1
clone size: once
V gene: TRBV10-1

CDR3 protein: AISPGPGNEQY
J gene: TRBJ2-7
clone size: .
V gene: TRBV10-3

CDR3 protein: ASRREGGYT
J gene: TRBJ1-2
clone size: .
V gene: TRBV12-3/TRBV12-4

CDR3 protein: ASSFLGGHTDTQY
J gene: TRBJ2-3
clone size: once
V gene: TRBV28

CDR3 protein: ASSPGTQNTEAF
J gene: TRBJ1-1
clone size: .
V gene: TRBV11-2

CDR3 protein: ASTKVLAGAYEQY
J gene: TRBJ2-7
clone size: .
V gene: TRBV2